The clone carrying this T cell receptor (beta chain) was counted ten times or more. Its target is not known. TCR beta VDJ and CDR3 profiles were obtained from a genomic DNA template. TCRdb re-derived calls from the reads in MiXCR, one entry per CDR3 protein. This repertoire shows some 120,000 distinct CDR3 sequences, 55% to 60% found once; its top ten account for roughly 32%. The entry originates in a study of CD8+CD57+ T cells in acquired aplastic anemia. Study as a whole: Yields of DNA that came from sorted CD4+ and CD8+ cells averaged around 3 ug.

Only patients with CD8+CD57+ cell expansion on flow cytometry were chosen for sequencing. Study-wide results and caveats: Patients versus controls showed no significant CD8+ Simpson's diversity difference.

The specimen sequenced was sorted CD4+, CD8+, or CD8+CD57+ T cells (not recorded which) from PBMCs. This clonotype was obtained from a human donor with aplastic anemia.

CDR3 nucleotides: TGTGCCAGCAGCCCTCTAATAACGAACACCGGGGAGCTGTTTTTT. Translation gives CASSPLITNTGELFF. The gene calls are TRBV7-9 and TRBJ2-2; no clear D. The germline V gene encodes CDR1 SEHNR and CDR2 FQNEAQ (reference sequence). This CDR3 region has 15 residues. V was pared by 5 bases and J by 0 bases, with 10 bases between.